These 17 T cell receptor beta chains originate from one sample sequenced in a study of OX40 agonist ivuxolimab in advanced cancers. Using immunoSEQ multiplex PCR, the repertoire was profiled, and TCRdb retains in-frame clones only, with some absent. This sample yields more than 6,500 clones, of which 55% to 85% are seen a single time; approximately 48% belongs to the top ten. The starting material was CD4+ or CD8+ T cells sorted from blood, obtained in a trial of the OX40 agonist ivuxolimab. Receptors originate from an adult with an advanced solid tumor such as melanoma, head and neck, liver or kidney cancer.

The genes are TRBV7-8 and TRBJ2-3; the match to TRBD2 covers 11 bases. The CDR3 length is 17 residues. V lost 1 base to trimming and J lost 5 bases; unmatched junction nucleotides: 8. Germline V gene lookup returns CDR1 SGHVS and CDR2 FQNEAQ. Written as DNA, the CDR3 is TGTGCCAGCAGCTTAGTGGCCCCCGGGACTAGCGGAGATACGCAGTATTTT. Residues: CASSLVAPGTSGDTQYF.

The rearrangement joins TRBV6-5 to TRBJ2-7; TRBD2 agrees at 10 bases. Germline CDR1 is MNHEY and CDR2 is SVGAGI. V gave up 4 bases and J gave up 2 bases; unmatched junction bases: 5. The CDR3 is 15 residues long. CDR3 bases: TGTGCCAGCAGTTTCTCGAGCGGGGGGGCCTACGAGCAGTACTTC. Protein sequence: CASSFSSGGAYEQYF.

The chain links TRBV4-1 to TRBJ2-5, with D perhaps TRBD1 or TRBD2 (5 bases each). Near its end, the DNA agrees better with TRBJ2-7, so the J call may be wrong. The CDR3 consists of 13 residues. Germline V gene lookup returns CDR1 MGHRA and CDR2 YSYEKL. The chain's CDR3 is CASSPFGADEQYF. CDR3 nucleotide sequence: TGCGCCAGCAGCCCCTTCGGGGCTGACGAGCAGTACTTC.

The sample holds one count of this clone. The J gene is TRBJ1-6, the V gene TRBV9, with a weak D call TRBD1 (6 bases). The CDR3 consists of 15 residues. With 3 bases removed from V and 7 bases from J, the gap between germline ends came to 14 bases. Germline V gene sequence: CDR1 SGDLS, CDR2 YYNGEE. The CDR3 coding sequence is TGTGCCAGCAGCGATACCGGAACAGGGAATTCACCCCTCCACTTT. Its protein is CASSDTGTGNSPLHF.

This rearrangement joins TRBV4-1 to TRBJ1-3; 7 nucleotides line up with TRBD1. Trimming at V came to 0 bases and at J to 0 bases, leaving 8 bases not matched to a gene. This CDR3 is built from 18 residues. Germline-derived CDR1 and CDR2 are MGHRA and YSYEKL. CDR3 amino acids: CASSQEAGQRPSGNTIYF. DNA for the CDR3: TGCGCCAGCAGCCAAGAGGCGGGACAGAGGCCCTCTGGAAACACCATATATTTT.

J is TRBJ1-1 and V is TRBV10-3; 7 bases line up with TRBD1. J gave up 2 bases and V 7 bases, and 4 bases lay outside the gene matches. The length of the CDR3 is 13 residues. The V gene's germline CDR1 is ENHRY and CDR2 SYGVKD. The chain's CDR3 is CAIKEGGNTEAFF. DNA for the CDR3: TGTGCCATCAAGGAAGGGGGCAACACTGAAGCTTTCTTT.

The gene calls are TRBV14 and TRBJ1-6, with D unresolved. V was pared by 1 base and J by 0 bases, with 19 bases between. CDR1 is SGHDN, CDR2 FVKESK, per germline. The length of the CDR3 is 20 residues. CDR3 loop: CASSQVTRSGPGSYNSPLHF. The CDR3 DNA follows: TGTGCCAGCAGCCAAGTTACGAGAAGCGGGCCCGGCTCCTATAATTCACCCCTCCACTTT. The full variable domain, its missing parts supplied by reference TRBV14 and TRBJ1-6, is EAGVTQFPSHSVIEKGQTVTLRCDPISGHDNLYWYRRVMGKEIKFLLHFVKESKQDESGMPNNRFLAERTGGTYSTLKVQPAELEDSGVYFCASSQVTRSGPGSYNSPLHFGNGTRLTVT.

The V gene is TRBV13, the J gene TRBJ1-1; TRBD1 matches at 7 bases. Germline values: CDR1 PRHDT, CDR2 FYEKMQ (reference sequence). Trimming removed 7 bases from V and 4 bases from J; junction bases left unmatched: 6. This CDR3 contains 13 residues. The CDR3 protein is CASTYRGPTEAFF. The CDR3 region has the DNA TGTGCCAGCACCTACAGGGGCCCCACTGAAGCTTTCTTT.

This chain links TRBV27 with TRBJ2-5; D possibly matches TRBD1 or TRBD2 (5 bases each). V lost 2 bases and J 13 bases, leaving 17 bases between the germline ends. CDR3 length: 13 residues. CDR1 MNHEY and CDR2 SMNVEV come from the germline V gene (reference sequence). DNA for the CDR3: TGTGCCAGCAGTTTAAGGGTGGGGGACGCCTGGTACTTC. It codes for CASSLRVGDAWYF.

The chain is built from TRBV10-3 and TRBJ2-2; the match to TRBD1 covers 10 bases. Germline CDR1 ENHRY, CDR2 SYGVKD. The CDR3 is made up of 13 amino acids. V lost 11 bases and J lost 5; bases outside the gene matches: 5. The CDR3 nucleotides read TGTGCCGTGGACAGGGGGGAAACCGGGGAGCTGTTTTTT. This encodes CAVDRGETGELFF.

The chain employs TRBV19 and TRBJ1-6; D ambiguous. Trimming shortened V by 5 bases and J by 3 bases, and 5 bases separated the two germline ends. CDR1 is LNHDA and CDR2 is SQIVND in the germline V gene (reference sequence). The CDR3 contains 13 residues. CDR3 sequence: CASSRNYNSPLHF. CDR3 in DNA: TGTGCCAGTAGTCGGAACTATAATTCACCCCTCCACTTT.

This chain connects TRBV7-9 to TRBJ1-2, with TRBD1 matching over 8 bases. The CDR3 runs to 15 residues. Per germline, CDR1 SEHNR and CDR2 FQNEAQ (reference sequence). The trim removed 5 bases at V and 2 bases at J, leaving 7 bases unmatched. The CDR3 sequence is CASSPPGQVNYGYTF. CDR3 bases: TGTGCCAGCAGCCCCCCGGGACAGGTCAACTATGGCTACACCTTC.

The chain uses TRBV7-9 and TRBJ1-1; D is ambiguous. The V gene's germline CDR1 is SEHNR and CDR2 FQNEAQ (reference sequence). This CDR3 region has 13 residues. Deletions cut 1 base from V and 5 bases from J, with 8 bases between. The CDR3 region has the DNA TGTGCCAGCAGCTTAGGCGGAGGGACTGAAGCTTTCTTT. Translated: CASSLGGGTEAFF.

This clone has just a few counts. The chain recombines TRBV2 with TRBJ1-1, with no clear D. Germline CDR1 is SNHLY and CDR2 is FYNNEI. V was shortened by 11 bases and J by 3 bases, with 13 bases between the two germline ends. CDR3 length: 12 residues. CDR3 nucleotide sequence: TGTGCCTCCGAGTCTGGGGACACTGAAGCTTTCTTT. It codes for CASESGDTEAFF.

The chain joins TRBV7-2 to TRBJ2-7, with 11 bases lining up with TRBD1. Per the germline V gene, CDR1 is SGHTA and CDR2 is FQGNSA. This CDR3 comprises 14 residues. J gave up 2 bases and V 5 bases, and 2 bases lay outside the gene matches. CDR3 protein: CASSPGQGAYEQYF. For the CDR3, the DNA is TGTGCCAGCAGCCCGGGACAGGGGGCCTACGAGCAGTACTTC.

J is TRBJ2-5 and V is TRBV7-3, with TRBD1 identical over 7 bases. Trimming took 1 base from V and 5 from J; bases not matched to a gene: 7. Germline CDR1 and CDR2: SGHTA and FQGTGA. The CDR3 is 15 amino acids. CDR3 DNA sequence: TGTGCCAGCAGCTTAAGTGGGGACAGCTTGGAGACCCAGTACTTC. Residues: CASSLSGDSLETQYF.

This clone is a singleton in its sample. With a far larger clone one base away, a read error is the likely cause. The chain couples TRBV11-1 to TRBJ1-1, with D uncertain. The CDR3 contains 13 residues. Germline V lookup: CDR1 SGHAT, CDR2 FQDESV (reference sequence). Trimming shortened V by 5 bases and J by 1 base, and 8 bases separated the two germline ends. In DNA, the CDR3 is TGTGCCAGCAGCCCCATGCGGAACACTGAAGCTTTCTTT. It is translated as CASSPMRNTEAFF.